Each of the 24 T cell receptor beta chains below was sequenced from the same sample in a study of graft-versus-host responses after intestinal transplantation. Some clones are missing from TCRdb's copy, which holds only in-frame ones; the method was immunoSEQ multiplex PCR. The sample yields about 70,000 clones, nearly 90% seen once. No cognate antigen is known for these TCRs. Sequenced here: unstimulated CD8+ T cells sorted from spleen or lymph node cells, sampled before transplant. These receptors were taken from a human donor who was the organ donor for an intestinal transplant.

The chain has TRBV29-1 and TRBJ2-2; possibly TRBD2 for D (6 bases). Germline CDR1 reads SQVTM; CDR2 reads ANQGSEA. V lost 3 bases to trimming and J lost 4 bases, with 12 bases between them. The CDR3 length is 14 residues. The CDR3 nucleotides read TGCAGCGTTGAGGGCGGGGTGATCACCGGGGAGCTGTTTTTT. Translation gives CSVEGGVITGELFF.

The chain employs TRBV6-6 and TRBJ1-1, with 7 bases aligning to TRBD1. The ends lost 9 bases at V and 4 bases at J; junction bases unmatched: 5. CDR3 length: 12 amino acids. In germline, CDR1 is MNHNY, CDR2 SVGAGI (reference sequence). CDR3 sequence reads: CASGQVTTEAFF. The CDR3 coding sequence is TGTGCCAGTGGACAGGTAACCACTGAAGCTTTCTTT.

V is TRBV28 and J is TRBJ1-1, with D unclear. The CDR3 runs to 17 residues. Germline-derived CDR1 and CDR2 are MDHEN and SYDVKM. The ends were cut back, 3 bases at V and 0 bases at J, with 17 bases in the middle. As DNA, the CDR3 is TGTGCCAGCAGTTTTGTAGTATCGGAGCTCCTGAACACTGAAGCTTTCTTT. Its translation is CASSFVVSELLNTEAFF.

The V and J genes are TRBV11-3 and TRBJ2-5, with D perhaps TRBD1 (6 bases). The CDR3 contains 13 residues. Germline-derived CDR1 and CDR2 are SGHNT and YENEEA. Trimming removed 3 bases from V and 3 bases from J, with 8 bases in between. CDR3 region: CASSLDSKETQYF. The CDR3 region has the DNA TGTGCCAGCAGCTTGGACAGTAAAGAGACCCAGTACTTC.

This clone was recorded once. This chain's CDR3 is CASSGEWSVGANVLTF. The CDR3 nucleotides are TGTGCCAGCAGCGGGGAGTGGTCAGTTGGGGCCAACGTCCTGACTTTC. The rearrangement uses TRBV9 and TRBJ2-6; D might be TRBD2 (5 bases). Germline V gene sequence: CDR1 SGDLS, CDR2 YYNGEE. The CDR3 contains 16 residues. The V end lost 3 bases, the J end lost 3 bases, and 13 bases lay between the germline ends.

The CDR3 nucleotides read TGTGCCAGTAGTATATCACAGCTCCAGGCCCAGTACTTC. Protein: CASSISQLQAQYF. The rearrangement uses TRBV19 and TRBJ2-5; unclear D gene. The CDR3 loop spans 13 amino acids. Germline V lookup: CDR1 LNHDA, CDR2 SQIVND (reference sequence). Trimming removed 2 bases from V and 9 bases from J, with 13 bases in between.

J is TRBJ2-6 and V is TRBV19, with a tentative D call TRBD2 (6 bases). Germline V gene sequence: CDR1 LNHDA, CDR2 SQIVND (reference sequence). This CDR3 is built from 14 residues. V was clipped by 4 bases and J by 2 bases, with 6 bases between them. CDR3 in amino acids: CASSSGAGANVLTF. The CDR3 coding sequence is TGTGCCAGTAGTAGCGGGGCTGGGGCCAACGTCCTGACTTTC.

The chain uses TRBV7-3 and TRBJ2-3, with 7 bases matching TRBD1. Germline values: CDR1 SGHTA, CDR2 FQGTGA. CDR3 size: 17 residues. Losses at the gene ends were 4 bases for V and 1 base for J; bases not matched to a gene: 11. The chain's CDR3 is CASSSPEGAWGTDTQYF. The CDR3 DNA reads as TGTGCCAGCAGCTCCCCTGAGGGGGCCTGGGGCACAGATACGCAGTATTTT.

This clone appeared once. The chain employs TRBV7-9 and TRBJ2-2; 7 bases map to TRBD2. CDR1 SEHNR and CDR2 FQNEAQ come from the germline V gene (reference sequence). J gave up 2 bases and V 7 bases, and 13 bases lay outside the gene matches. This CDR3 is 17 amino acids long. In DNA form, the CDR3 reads TGTGCCAGCACTATTTCGACTAGCCCCTATAACACCGGGGAGCTGTTTTTT. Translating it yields CASTISTSPYNTGELFF.

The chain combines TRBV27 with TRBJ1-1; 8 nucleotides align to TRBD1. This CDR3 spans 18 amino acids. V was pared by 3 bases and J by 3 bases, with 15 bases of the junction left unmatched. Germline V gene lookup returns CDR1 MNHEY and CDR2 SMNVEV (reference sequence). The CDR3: CASSFIRQGRRQYTEAFF. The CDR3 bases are TGTGCCAGCAGTTTTATCCGACAGGGGCGTCGGCAGTACACTGAAGCTTTCTTT.

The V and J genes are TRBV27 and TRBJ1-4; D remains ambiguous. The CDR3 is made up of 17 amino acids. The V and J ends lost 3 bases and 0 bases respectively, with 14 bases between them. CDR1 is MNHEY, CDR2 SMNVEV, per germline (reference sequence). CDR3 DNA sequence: TGTGCCAGCAGTTTGTTAGACACATTCTCAACTAATGAAAAACTGTTTTTT. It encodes CASSLLDTFSTNEKLFF.

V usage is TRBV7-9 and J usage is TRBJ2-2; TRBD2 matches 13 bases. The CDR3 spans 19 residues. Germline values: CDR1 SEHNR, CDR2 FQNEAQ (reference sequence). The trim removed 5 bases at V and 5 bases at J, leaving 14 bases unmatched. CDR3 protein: CASSPGLAGDKYGTGELFF. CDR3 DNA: TGTGCCAGCAGCCCAGGACTAGCGGGGGATAAATACGGAACCGGGGAGCTGTTTTTT.

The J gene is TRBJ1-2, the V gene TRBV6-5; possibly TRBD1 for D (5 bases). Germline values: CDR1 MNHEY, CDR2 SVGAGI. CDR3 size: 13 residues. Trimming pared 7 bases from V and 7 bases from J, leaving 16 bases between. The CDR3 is CASTSAGWAGYTF. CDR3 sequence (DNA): TGTGCCAGCACCTCTGCAGGGTGGGCTGGCTACACCTTC.

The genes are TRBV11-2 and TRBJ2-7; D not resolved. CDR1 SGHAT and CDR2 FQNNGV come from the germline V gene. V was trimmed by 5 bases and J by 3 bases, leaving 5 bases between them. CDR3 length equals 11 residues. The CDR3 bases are TGTGCCAGCAGCCCTCACTACGAGCAGTACGTC. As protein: CASSPHYEQYV.

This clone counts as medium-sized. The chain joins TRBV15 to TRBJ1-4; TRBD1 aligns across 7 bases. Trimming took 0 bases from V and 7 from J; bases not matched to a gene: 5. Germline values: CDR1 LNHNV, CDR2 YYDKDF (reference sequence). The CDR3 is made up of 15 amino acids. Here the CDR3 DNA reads TGTGCCACCAGCAGAGATAGTTGGACAGGTGAAAAACTGTTTTTT. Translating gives CATSRDSWTGEKLFF. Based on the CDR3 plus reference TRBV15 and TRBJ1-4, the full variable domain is DAMVIQNPRYQVTQFGKPVTLSCSQTLNHNVMYWYQQKSSQAPKLLFHYYDKDFNNEADTPDNFQSRRPNTSFCFLDIRSPGLGDTAMYLCATSRDSWTGEKLFFGSGTQLSVL.

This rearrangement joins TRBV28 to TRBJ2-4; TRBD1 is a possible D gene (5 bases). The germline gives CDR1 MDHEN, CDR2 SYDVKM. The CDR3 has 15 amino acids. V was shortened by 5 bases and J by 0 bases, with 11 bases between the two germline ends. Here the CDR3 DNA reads TGTGCCAGCAGTAAACAGGAGACAGCCAAAAACATTCAGTACTTC. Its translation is CASSKQETAKNIQYF.

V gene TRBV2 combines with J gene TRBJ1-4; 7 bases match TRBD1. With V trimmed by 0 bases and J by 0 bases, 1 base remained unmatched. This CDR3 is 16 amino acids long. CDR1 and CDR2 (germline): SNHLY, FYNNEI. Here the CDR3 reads CASSEATGTTNEKLFF. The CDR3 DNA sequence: TGTGCCAGCAGTGAAGCGACAGGGACAACTAATGAAAAACTGTTTTTT.

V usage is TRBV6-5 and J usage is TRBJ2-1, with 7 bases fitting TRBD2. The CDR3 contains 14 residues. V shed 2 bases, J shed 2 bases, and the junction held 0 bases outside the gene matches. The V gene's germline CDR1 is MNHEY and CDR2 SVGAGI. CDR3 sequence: CASSYSGAYNEQFF. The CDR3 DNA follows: TGTGCCAGCAGTTACAGCGGGGCCTACAATGAGCAGTTCTTC.

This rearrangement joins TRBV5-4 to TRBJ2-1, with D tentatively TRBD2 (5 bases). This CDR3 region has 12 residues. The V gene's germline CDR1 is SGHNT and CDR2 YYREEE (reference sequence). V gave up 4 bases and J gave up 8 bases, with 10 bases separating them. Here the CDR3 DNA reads TGTGCCAGCAGCCGTCCGGGATATGAGCAGTTCTTC. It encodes CASSRPGYEQFF.

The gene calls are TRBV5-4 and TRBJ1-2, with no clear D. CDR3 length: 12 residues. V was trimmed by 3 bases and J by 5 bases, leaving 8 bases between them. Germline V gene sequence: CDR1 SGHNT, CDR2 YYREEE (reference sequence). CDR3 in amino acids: CASSYNNYGYTF. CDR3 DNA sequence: TGTGCCAGCAGCTACAATAATTATGGCTACACCTTC.

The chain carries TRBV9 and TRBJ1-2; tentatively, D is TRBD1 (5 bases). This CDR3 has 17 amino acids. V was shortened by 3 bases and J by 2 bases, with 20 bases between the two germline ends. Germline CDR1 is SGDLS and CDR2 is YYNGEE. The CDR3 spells CASSGIVTQGSNYGYTF. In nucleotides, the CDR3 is TGTGCCAGCAGCGGGATAGTCACCCAGGGATCGAACTATGGCTACACCTTC.

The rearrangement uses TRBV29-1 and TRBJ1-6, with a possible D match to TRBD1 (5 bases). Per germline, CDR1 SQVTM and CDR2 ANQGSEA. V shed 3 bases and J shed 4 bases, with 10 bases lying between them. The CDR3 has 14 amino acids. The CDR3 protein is CSVDVRAYNSPLHF. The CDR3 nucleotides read TGCAGCGTTGACGTCAGGGCATATAATTCACCCCTCCACTTT.

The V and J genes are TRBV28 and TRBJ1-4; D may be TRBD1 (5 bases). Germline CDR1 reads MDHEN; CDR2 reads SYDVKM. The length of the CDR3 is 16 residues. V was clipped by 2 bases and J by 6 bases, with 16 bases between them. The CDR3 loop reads CASSLEGLGGDEKLFF. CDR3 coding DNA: TGTGCCAGCAGTTTAGAGGGGTTGGGGGGGGATGAAAAACTGTTTTTT. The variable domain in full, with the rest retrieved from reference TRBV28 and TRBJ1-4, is DVKVTQSSRYLVKRTGEKVFLECVQDMDHENMFWYRQDPGLGLRLIYFSYDVKMKEKGDIPEGYSVSREKKERFSLILESASTNQTSMYLCASSLEGLGGDEKLFFGSGTQLSVL.

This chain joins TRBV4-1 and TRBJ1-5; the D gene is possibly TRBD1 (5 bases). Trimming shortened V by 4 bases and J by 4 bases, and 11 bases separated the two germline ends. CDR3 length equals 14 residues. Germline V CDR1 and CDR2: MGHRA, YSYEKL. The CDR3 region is CASSLDRANQPQHF. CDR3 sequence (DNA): TGCGCCAGCAGCCTAGACAGAGCGAATCAGCCCCAGCATTTT.